Below are 28 T cell receptor beta chains sequenced from a single sample in a study of blood T cell repertoires in COVID-19. Measured with immunoSEQ multiplex PCR; TCRdb has only the in-frame clones, and not every one. Seen here are 200,000 to 250,000 clones, roughly 86% observed once, and the top ten hold around 1.5%. Sequenced: peripheral blood. The receptors shown here come from a woman aged 60-75 years who had recovered from COVID-19.

In its sample, this clone was seen once. This chain joins TRBV29-1 and TRBJ2-1; TRBD1 is a possible D gene (6 bases). Germline lookup yields CDR1 SQVTM and CDR2 ANQGSEA. Trimming stripped 4 bases from V and 5 bases from J, with 9 bases between. This CDR3 has 12 amino acids. Written as DNA, the CDR3 is TGCAGCGTTGTCAGGGGTCACAATGAGCAGTTCTTC. This translates into CSVVRGHNEQFF.

The J gene is TRBJ2-6, the V gene TRBV4-1, with D unresolved. CDR3 length equals 14 residues. The germline V gene encodes CDR1 MGHRA and CDR2 YSYEKL. V shed 1 base and J shed 3 bases, with 4 bases lying between them. The CDR3 spells CASSQGGGANVLTF. The CDR3 nucleotides read TGCGCCAGCAGCCAAGGAGGTGGGGCCAACGTCCTGACTTTC.

The chain employs TRBV6-2 or TRBV6-3 and TRBJ1-5, with 7 bases fitting TRBD1. V gave up 3 bases and J gave up 2 bases; unmatched junction bases: 1. The CDR3 covers 14 residues. The germline gives CDR1 MNHEY, CDR2 SVGEGT. CDR3 DNA sequence: TGTGCCAGCAGTTATCAGGGGGGCAATCAGCCCCAGCATTTT. Translated: CASSYQGGNQPQHF.

J is TRBJ2-2 and V is TRBV18; no definite D call. The CDR3 extends over 15 amino acids. Trimming took off 2 bases at V and 8 bases at J, with 15 bases between the two ends. Germline V gene sequence: CDR1 KGHSH, CDR2 LQKENI. The CDR3 DNA reads TGTGCCAGCTCACCATTGAGCGCTGACGCTGGGGAGCTGTTTTTT. As protein: CASSPLSADAGELFF.

CDR3 protein: CASSSPTGAYNSPLHF. The CDR3 region has the DNA TGTGCCAGCAGCTCCCCGACAGGGGCCTATAATTCACCCCTCCACTTT. This chain joins TRBV28 and TRBJ1-6, with 8 positions matching TRBD1. The trim removed 6 bases at V and 2 bases at J, leaving 6 bases unmatched. The germline V gene has CDR1 MDHEN and CDR2 SYDVKM. This CDR3 spans 16 amino acids.

This rearrangement joins TRBV10-3 to TRBJ2-1; possible D gene TRBD1, 6 bases. Germline assignment: CDR1 ENHRY and CDR2 SYGVKD. V was pared by 2 bases and J by 3 bases, with 11 bases between. This CDR3 comprises 15 residues. This CDR3 reads CAISERTDGYNEQFF. The CDR3 DNA sequence: TGTGCCATCAGTGAGAGGACAGACGGCTACAATGAGCAGTTCTTC.

This chain connects TRBV5-4 to TRBJ2-7, with TRBD2 matching over 12 bases. Germline V CDR1 and CDR2: SGHNT, YYREEE (reference sequence). Unmatched junction bases numbered 0, after V lost 0 bases and J lost 2 bases. CDR3 size: 15 residues. In DNA form, the CDR3 reads TGTGCCAGCAGCTTGGCTAGCGGGGGGGCCTACGAGCAGTACTTC. Amino acid sequence: CASSLASGGAYEQYF.

This clone has just a few counts. This chain links TRBV3-1 (or the pseudogene TRBV3-2) with TRBJ2-1; 9 nucleotides match TRBD2. CDR3 size: 13 residues. CDR1 LGHDT and CDR2 YNNKEL come from the germline V gene (reference sequence). The ends lost 6 bases at V and 7 bases at J; junction bases unmatched: 4. Here the CDR3 reads CASSGLAYNEQFF. CDR3 nucleotides: TGTGCCAGCAGTGGACTAGCGTATAATGAGCAGTTCTTC.

V gene TRBV4-3 combines with J gene TRBJ2-3, with TRBD2 as a possible D gene (5 bases). The CDR3 covers 19 residues. Trimming left V 0 bases short and J 3 bases short, with 22 bases between. CDR1 is LGHNA and CDR2 is YSLEER in the germline V gene. The CDR3 here is CASSQERVPLTLGTDTQYF. The CDR3 nucleotides are TGCGCCAGCAGCCAAGAGCGGGTGCCGCTAACCCTCGGTACAGATACGCAGTATTTT.

This rearrangement joins TRBV19 to TRBJ2-1; 8 bases are shared with TRBD1. The germline gives CDR1 LNHDA, CDR2 SQIVND (reference sequence). CDR3 size: 15 residues. After removal of 6 bases from V and 7 bases from J, the junction contained 11 bases not matched to a gene. In DNA form, the CDR3 reads TGTGCCAGTAGATCCCCCGGCAGGGGGCAAAATGAGCAGTTCTTC. It is translated as CASRSPGRGQNEQFF. The full variable domain, in which reference TRBV19 and TRBJ2-1 provide the parts outside the CDR3, is DGGITQSPKYLFRKEGQNVTLSCEQNLNHDAMYWYRQDPGQGLRLIYYSQIVNDFQKGDIAEGYSVSREKKESFPLTVTSAQKNPTAFYLCASRSPGRGQNEQFFGPGTRLTVL.

V gene TRBV18 combines with J gene TRBJ2-5; D possibly corresponds to TRBD1 (6 bases). Trimming took 1 base from V and 5 from J, leaving 11 bases between them. The CDR3 is made up of 14 amino acids. Germline CDR1 and CDR2: KGHSH and LQKENI. The CDR3 is CASSPLAGAETQYF. Here the CDR3 DNA reads TGTGCCAGCTCACCACTGGCAGGGGCCGAGACCCAGTACTTC.

The chain couples TRBV3-1 (or the pseudogene TRBV3-2) to TRBJ2-2; 8 bases align to TRBD1. Germline V CDR1 and CDR2: LGHDT, YNNKEL (reference sequence). Trimming at V came to 1 base and at J to 5 bases, leaving 6 bases not matched to a gene. CDR3 length: 16 amino acids. The CDR3 DNA is TGTGCCAGCAGCCAAGGTAGCAGGGGGCGTACCGGGGAGCTGTTTTTT. Its protein is CASSQGSRGRTGELFF.

The CDR3 region has the DNA TGCGCCAGCAGCGCCGGGACACTACAAGAGACCCAGTACTTC. Protein: CASSAGTLQETQYF. The chain links TRBV5-1 to TRBJ2-5, with D possibly TRBD1 on 6 matching bases. Germline CDR1 SGHRS, CDR2 YFSETQ. The CDR3 sequence is 14 residues long. V was cut by 4 bases and J by 2 bases, with 12 bases left in between.

The chain recombines TRBV7-2 with TRBJ2-2, with D unclear. The germline V and J ends were trimmed by 6 bases and 1 base, with 12 bases remaining between them. Germline CDR1 and CDR2: SGHTA and FQGNSA. CDR3 length: 15 residues. CDR3 in amino acids: CASRGTAGNTGELFF. DNA of the CDR3: TGTGCCAGCAGGGGCACGGCAGGGAACACCGGGGAGCTGTTTTTT.

This clone was counted a few times. The sample contains more than one DNA sequence encoding this CDR3. The chain combines TRBV7-3 with TRBJ2-1; 8 nucleotides line up with TRBD2. The CDR3 runs to 11 residues. CDR1 and CDR2 (germline): SGHTA, FQGTGA. V was pared by 6 bases and J by 10 bases, with 2 bases of the junction left unmatched. CDR3 DNA: TGTGCCAGCAGTTCGGGAGGGGAGCAGTTCTTC. As protein: CASSSGGEQFF.

This clone was recorded a few times. This rearrangement joins TRBV2 to TRBJ2-1; 12 bases match TRBD2. V gave up 6 bases and J gave up 6 bases; unmatched junction bases: 6. The CDR3 has 15 residues. CDR1 is SNHLY, CDR2 FYNNEI, per germline. In DNA, the CDR3 is TGTGCCAGCAGCGTTACTAGCGGGGGGTCCAATGAGCAGTTCTTC. This sequence encodes CASSVTSGGSNEQFF. Together with reference TRBV2 and TRBJ2-1, the CDR3 gives the full variable domain: EPEVTQTPSHQVTQMGQEVILRCVPISNHLYFYWYRQILGQKVEFLVSFYNNEISEKSEIFDDQFSVERPDGSNFTLKIRSTKLEDSAMYFCASSVTSGGSNEQFFGPGTRLTVL.

CDR3 DNA sequence: TGTGCCAGCAGTCGCACGGGGGTCTATAATTCACCCCTCCACTTT. It encodes CASSRTGVYNSPLHF. This chain links TRBV6-5 with TRBJ1-6; perhaps TRBD1 as D (5 bases). Germline values: CDR1 MNHEY, CDR2 SVGAGI. The CDR3 extends over 15 amino acids. V lost 5 bases and J 3 bases, leaving 11 bases between the germline ends.

This chain connects TRBV20-1 to TRBJ1-5, with D unresolved. The CDR3 loop spans 14 amino acids. Germline V gene data show CDR1 as DFQATT and CDR2 as SNEGSKA (reference sequence). V was shortened by 3 bases and J by 0 bases, with 9 bases between the two germline ends. CDR3 sequence: CSASGQNSNQPQHF. CDR3 DNA: TGCAGTGCTAGTGGTCAGAATAGCAATCAGCCCCAGCATTTT.

The gene calls are TRBV7-2 and TRBJ2-5; TRBD2 matches at 7 bases. After removal of 3 bases from V and 10 bases from J, the junction contained 5 bases not matched to a gene. The CDR3 has 12 amino acids. CDR1 SGHTA and CDR2 FQGNSA come from the germline V gene. This chain's CDR3 is CASSFVGGGQYF. The CDR3 nucleotides read TGTGCCAGCAGCTTCGTTGGGGGGGGCCAGTACTTC.

The CDR3 DNA is TGCGCCAGCAGCCAAGGTGGGCAGTTTAATCAGCCCCAGCATTTT. Residues: CASSQGGQFNQPQHF. V usage is TRBV4-1 and J usage is TRBJ1-5; D unclear. V lost 1 base to trimming and J lost 4 bases, with 11 bases between them. The germline V gene has CDR1 MGHRA and CDR2 YSYEKL. This CDR3 spans 15 amino acids.

This chain connects TRBV18 to TRBJ2-5; 10 bases agree with TRBD2. This CDR3 is built from 15 residues. With V trimmed by 3 bases and J by 0 bases, 1 base remained unmatched. CDR1 and CDR2 from the germline V gene are KGHSH and LQKENI. CDR3 loop: CASSPLAGDQETQYF. The CDR3 nucleotides read TGTGCCAGCTCACCGCTAGCGGGGGACCAAGAGACCCAGTACTTC.

The rearrangement uses TRBV28 and TRBJ1-4; TRBD1 agrees at 7 bases. The CDR3 is 12 residues long. The germline V gene encodes CDR1 MDHEN and CDR2 SYDVKM. Trimming at V came to 9 bases and at J to 7 bases, leaving 5 bases not matched to a gene. The chain's CDR3 is CASKGAVEKLFF. The CDR3 region has the DNA TGTGCCAGTAAGGGGGCGGTTGAAAAACTGTTTTTT.

The V gene is TRBV11-3, the J gene TRBJ2-2; the D gene is possibly TRBD1 (6 bases). CDR1 is SGHNT and CDR2 is YENEEA in the germline V gene. Trimming took off 6 bases at V and 2 bases at J, with 13 bases between the two ends. This CDR3 has 15 amino acids. Here the CDR3 DNA reads TGTGCCAGCAGTCACAGGACAGCAAACACCGGGGAGCTGTTTTTT. Translation: CASSHRTANTGELFF.

The rearrangement links TRBV10-3 to TRBJ1-6; TRBD1 matches 8 bases. CDR1 and CDR2 from the germline V gene are ENHRY and SYGVKD. This CDR3 is 15 amino acids long. The J segment lost 7 bases and the V segment lost 4 bases, leaving 6 bases of the junction unmatched. The CDR3 coding sequence is TGTGCCATCAGTGCCCCTGACAGGGGAAATTCACCCCTCCACTTT. As protein: CAISAPDRGNSPLHF.

On this clone: This same CDR3 is encoded by further DNA sequences in the sample. V usage is TRBV9 and J usage is TRBJ1-6, with TRBD1 matching 7 bases. Germline V CDR1 and CDR2: SGDLS, YYNGEE. V gave up 2 bases and J gave up 6 bases; unmatched junction bases: 2. The CDR3 covers 14 residues. The CDR3 nucleotides read TGTGCCAGCAGCGTCGACAGGGCTAATTCACCCCTCCACTTT. It specifies CASSVDRANSPLHF.

The chain links TRBV18 to TRBJ1-5; TRBD1 agrees at 9 bases. The V gene end was trimmed by 2 bases and the J gene end by 4 bases; junction bases not matched to a gene: 6. The CDR3 length is 16 residues. CDR1 and CDR2 (germline): KGHSH, LQKENI. DNA for the CDR3: TGTGCCAGCTCACCAACCGGGACAGGGAAGAATCAGCCCCAGCATTTT. Its protein is CASSPTGTGKNQPQHF.

The V and J genes are TRBV7-3 and TRBJ2-5; no clear D. This CDR3 contains 13 residues. Trimming left V 4 bases short and J 7 bases short, with 13 bases between. The V gene's germline CDR1 is SGHTA and CDR2 FQGTGA. CDR3 amino acids: CASSSIRPGTQYF. The CDR3 nucleotides read TGTGCCAGCAGCTCCATCAGGCCCGGGACCCAGTACTTC.

The chain uses TRBV9 and TRBJ2-5; D remains unclear. This CDR3 has 11 amino acids. V dropped 4 bases and J dropped 3 bases, with 4 bases sitting between them. Germline V gives CDR1 SGDLS, CDR2 YYNGEE. CDR3 loop: CASSREETQYF. The CDR3, as DNA: TGTGCCAGCAGCCGAGAAGAGACCCAGTACTTC. Supplemented by reference TRBV9 and TRBJ2-5, the full variable domain reads DSGVTQTPKHLITATGQRVTLRCSPRSGDLSVYWYQQSLDQGLQFLIQYYNGEERAKGNILERFSAQQFPDLHSELNLSSLELGDSALYFCASSREETQYFGPGTRLLVL.